Described below is a single T cell receptor (beta chain) sequence and its context. Its antigen is currently not known. Base qualities are not at hand, and no much larger clone is one base apart. The study tested focal radiation therapy combined with CTLA-4 blockade (ipilimumab) in patients with chemo-refractory metastatic non-small-cell lung cancer. Libraries were constructed by the immunoSEQ multiplex PCR assay. This immuneACCESS table, as held by TCRdb, lists in-frame sequences with V and J called but not all clones. Of the missing ones, under half trace to an unresolved V gene in checked studies; the others have no known cause. The sample data list 40,000 to 55,000 clones, and over 60% of these were observed just once. The biggest ten clones account for over 2.5% of the sample. From the cysteine up to the phenylalanine, the CDR3 has a length of 14 residues. The retained sequence is limited to the CDR3, 42 bases, with the frame set at the first base. Relative to germline, V is 7 bases shorter and J is 4 bases shorter, with 14 bases between their ends. Via the germline V gene, CDR1 is SGHTA and CDR2 FQGNSA.

This sample was included in a study of radiotherapy plus CTLA-4 blockade in lung cancer (dated by TCRdb to 2016 to 2018). About the full investigation: Objective responses occurred in roughly a sixth of enrolled patients, and around 29% achieved disease control. What the authors observed across the whole study: The strongest predictors of response were reported to be early dynamic shifts in blood T cell clones along with a rise in serum interferon-beta following radiation. After treatment with radiotherapy and ipilimumab, TCR clones that came from tumors expanded in the peripheral blood.

The chain is made from TRBV7-2 and TRBJ1-3; no D gene can be assigned with confidence. The sample consisted of peripheral blood, taken from a patient treated with radiotherapy plus ipilimumab. The receptor was derived from a human donor with non-small cell lung cancer whose response to radiotherapy plus ipilimumab could not be evaluated. The DNA sequence is as follows: TGTGCCAGCACCCTTACGGGGTCCGGAAACACCATATATTTT. Translated, this gives CASTLTGSGNTIYF.